This T cell receptor (beta chain) originates from a study of T-cell memory formation after mild COVID-19. Study results and limitations: The study detected some responding clones in pre-infection memory, suggesting cross-reactive memory joined. Day 15 to 85 contracting clones showed balanced CD4/CD8; day 15 to 37 expanders favored CD4+.

One entry per CDR3 protein results from TCRdb running MiXCR on the 5' RACE reads. Altogether roughly 35,000 distinct CDR3 sequences are present, 21% being singletons, with the ten largest covering about 1.5%. This clonotype was recorded many times. Its antigen is as yet unknown. The germline gives CDR1 SGHRS, CDR2 YFSETQ. The CDR3 sequence is 14 residues long. V lost 4 bases and J 3 bases, leaving 13 bases between the germline ends. Sequenced input: PBMCs or a T cell subset sorted from them (not recorded which). The chain links TRBV5-1 to TRBJ1-1; D may be TRBD1 (5 bases). The sequence was collected from an adult who had mild COVID-19 (a few samples of this study predate the infection). Cell type and time point are not known. CDR3 DNA: TGCGCCAGCAGCCGTACCGGGGGGGACACTGAAGCTTTCTTT. It specifies CASSRTGGDTEAFF.